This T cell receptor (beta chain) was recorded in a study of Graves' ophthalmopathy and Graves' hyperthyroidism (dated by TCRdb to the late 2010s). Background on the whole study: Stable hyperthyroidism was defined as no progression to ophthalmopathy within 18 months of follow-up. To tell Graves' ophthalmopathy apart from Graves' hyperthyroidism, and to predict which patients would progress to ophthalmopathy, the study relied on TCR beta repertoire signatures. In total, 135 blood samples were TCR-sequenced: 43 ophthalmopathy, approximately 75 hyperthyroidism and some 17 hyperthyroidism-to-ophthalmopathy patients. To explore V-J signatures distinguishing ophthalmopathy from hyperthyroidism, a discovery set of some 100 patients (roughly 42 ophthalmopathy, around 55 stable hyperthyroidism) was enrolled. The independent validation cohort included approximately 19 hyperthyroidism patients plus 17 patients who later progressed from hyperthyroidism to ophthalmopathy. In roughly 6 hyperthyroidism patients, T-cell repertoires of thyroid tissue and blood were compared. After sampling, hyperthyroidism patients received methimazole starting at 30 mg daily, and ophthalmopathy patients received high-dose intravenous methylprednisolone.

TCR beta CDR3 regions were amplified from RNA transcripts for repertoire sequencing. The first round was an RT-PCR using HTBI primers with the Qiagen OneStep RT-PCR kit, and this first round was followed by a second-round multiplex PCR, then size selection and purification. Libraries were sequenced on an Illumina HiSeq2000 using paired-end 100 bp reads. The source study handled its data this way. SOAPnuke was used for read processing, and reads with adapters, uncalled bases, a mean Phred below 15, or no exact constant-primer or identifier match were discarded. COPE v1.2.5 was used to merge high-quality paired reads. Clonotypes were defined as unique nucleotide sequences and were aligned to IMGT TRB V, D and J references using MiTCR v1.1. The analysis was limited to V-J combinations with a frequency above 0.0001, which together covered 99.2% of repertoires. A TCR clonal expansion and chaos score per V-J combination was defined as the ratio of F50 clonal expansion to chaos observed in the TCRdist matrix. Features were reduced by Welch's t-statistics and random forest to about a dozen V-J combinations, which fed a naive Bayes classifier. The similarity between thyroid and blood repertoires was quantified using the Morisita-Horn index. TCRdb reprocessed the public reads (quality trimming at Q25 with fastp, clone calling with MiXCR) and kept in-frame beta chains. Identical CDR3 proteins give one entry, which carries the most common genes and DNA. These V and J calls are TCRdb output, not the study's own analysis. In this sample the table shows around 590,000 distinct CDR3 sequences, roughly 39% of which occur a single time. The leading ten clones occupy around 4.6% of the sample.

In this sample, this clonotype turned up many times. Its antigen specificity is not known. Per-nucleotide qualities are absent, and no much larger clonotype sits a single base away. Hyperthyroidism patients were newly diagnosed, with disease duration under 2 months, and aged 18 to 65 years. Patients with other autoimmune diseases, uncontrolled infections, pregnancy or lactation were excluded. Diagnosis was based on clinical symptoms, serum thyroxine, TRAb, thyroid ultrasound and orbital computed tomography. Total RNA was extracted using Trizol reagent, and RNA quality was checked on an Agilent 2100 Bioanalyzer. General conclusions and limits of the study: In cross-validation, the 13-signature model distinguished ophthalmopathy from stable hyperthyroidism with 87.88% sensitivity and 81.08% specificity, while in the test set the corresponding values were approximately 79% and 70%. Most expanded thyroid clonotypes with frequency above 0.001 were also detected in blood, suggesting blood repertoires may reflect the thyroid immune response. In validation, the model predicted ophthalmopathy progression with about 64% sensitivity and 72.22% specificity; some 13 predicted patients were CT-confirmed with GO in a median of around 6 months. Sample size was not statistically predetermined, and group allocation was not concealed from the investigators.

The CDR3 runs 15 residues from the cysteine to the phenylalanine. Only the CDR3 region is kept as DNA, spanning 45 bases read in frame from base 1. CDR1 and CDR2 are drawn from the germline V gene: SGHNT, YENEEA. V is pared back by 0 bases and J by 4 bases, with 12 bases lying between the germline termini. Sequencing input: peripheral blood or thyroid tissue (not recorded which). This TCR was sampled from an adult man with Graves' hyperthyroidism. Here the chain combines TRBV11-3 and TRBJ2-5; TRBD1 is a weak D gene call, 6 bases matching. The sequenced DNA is TGTGCCAGCAGCTTAGAGGGGGCGCAGGCAGAGACCCAGTACTTC. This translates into CASSLEGAQAETQYF.